This note documents a single T cell receptor beta chain sequence. No antigen is known for it. TCRdb passed the RT-PCR reads through MiXCR, listing each CDR3 protein once. Here the sample spans a few hundred thousand distinct CDR3 sequences, around 13% being singletons. The data originate from a study of response to subunit inactivated influenza vaccine. Study conclusions and caveats: It was the authors' suggestion that each seasonal influenza vaccination recruits few new T cells.

This CDR3 contains 16 residues. V trimming: 5 bases; J trimming: 4 bases; junction bases outside the gene matches: 10. Germline lookup yields CDR1 SGHTA and CDR2 FQGNSA. This sequence joins TRBV7-2 and TRBJ2-5, with 10 bases identical to TRBD2. Sequencing used PBMCs from blood, obtained approximately 12 days after vaccination. This TCR was recovered from a man in his fifties or sixties who received an inactivated influenza vaccine. In nucleotides, the CDR3 is TGTGCCAGCAGCCCCCGCCTAGCGGGAGTATCAGAGACCCAGTACTTC. Its protein product is CASSPRLAGVSETQYF.